A single sample gave rise to the 17 T cell receptor beta chains below, sequenced in a study of cytomegalovirus exposure and HLA in healthy donors. The data were produced by immunoSEQ multiplex PCR, yet TCRdb's version contains in-frame clones alone and is incomplete. The table records under 95,000 clones, 94% of them present only once. Sequenced material: PBMCs. Receptors originate from a woman between 18 and 30 years old in good health and CMV-seropositive.

V and J are TRBV28 and TRBJ1-2, with D maybe TRBD1 (5 bases). The CDR3 is 14 residues long. The germline V gene has CDR1 MDHEN and CDR2 SYDVKM. V was cut by 7 bases and J by 1 base, with 13 bases left in between. The CDR3 here is CASKPPGFNYGYTF. CDR3 DNA: TGTGCCAGCAAACCACCAGGGTTTAACTATGGCTACACCTTC.

The chain employs TRBV6-1 and TRBJ1-2; D may be TRBD1 (6 bases). Germline CDR1 and CDR2: MNHNS and SASEGT. The V end was cut by 7 bases, the J end by 0 bases, with 15 bases between. The CDR3 is made up of 15 amino acids. CDR3 sequence (DNA): TGTGCCAGCAACCTCCAGTGGACAGCTAACTATGGCTACACCTTC. Amino acid sequence: CASNLQWTANYGYTF.

The chain carries TRBV4-3 and TRBJ2-7, with TRBD1 as a possible D gene (5 bases). Trimming pared 4 bases from V and 0 bases from J, leaving 7 bases between. This CDR3 comprises 13 residues. CDR1 LGHNA and CDR2 YSLEER come from the germline V gene. The CDR3 coding sequence is TGCGCCAGCAGCCTAGGGGTCTCCTACGAGCAGTACTTC. Protein sequence: CASSLGVSYEQYF.

This clone was recorded once. The rearrangement links TRBV5-5 to TRBJ1-1, with D unclear. V was shortened by 6 bases and J by 0 bases, with 12 bases between the two germline ends. The CDR3 covers 14 residues. Germline lookup yields CDR1 SGHKS and CDR2 YYEKEE (reference sequence). The chain's CDR3 is CASTRGTMNTEAFF. DNA for the CDR3: TGTGCCAGCACGAGAGGTACCATGAACACTGAAGCTTTCTTT.

The rearrangement uses TRBV5-8 and TRBJ1-1; D not certain. The germline gives CDR1 SGHTS, CDR2 YDEGEE. The V gene lost 7 bases and the J gene lost 5 bases, with 21 bases spanning the gap. The length of the CDR3 is 15 residues. CDR3 loop: CASFPGEVLRTEAFF. In DNA, the CDR3 is TGTGCCAGCTTCCCTGGGGAGGTTTTGAGGACTGAAGCTTTCTTT.

The chain carries TRBV11-2 and TRBJ2-7; D is unresolved. This CDR3 is built from 13 residues. Germline CDR1 and CDR2: SGHAT and FQNNGV. With 7 bases removed from V and 2 bases from J, the gap between germline ends came to 12 bases. CDR3: CASTQVFTYEQYF. The CDR3 DNA follows: TGTGCCAGCACACAAGTATTTACCTACGAGCAGTACTTC.

The chain couples TRBV18 to TRBJ2-5, with TRBD2 matching over 10 bases. The J segment lost 7 bases and the V segment lost 1 base, leaving 9 bases of the junction unmatched. The CDR3 spans 16 residues. The V gene's germline CDR1 is KGHSH and CDR2 LQKENI. CDR3 in DNA: TGTGCCAGCTCACCACTCGGCACTAGCGGGATCGGGACCCAGTACTTC. It codes for CASSPLGTSGIGTQYF.

The chain employs TRBV10-1 and TRBJ1-2, with 9 bases fitting TRBD1. This CDR3 comprises 15 residues. V lost 1 base and J lost 7; bases outside the gene matches: 7. CDR1 WNHNN and CDR2 SYGVQD come from the germline V gene (reference sequence). CDR3: CASSEYWDRACGYTF. CDR3 sequence (DNA): TGCGCCAGCAGTGAGTATTGGGACAGGGCATGTGGCTACACCTTC.

V usage is TRBV19 and J usage is TRBJ1-1; D gene ambiguous. The CDR3 contains 11 residues. The V gene's germline CDR1 is LNHDA and CDR2 SQIVND (reference sequence). Trimming shortened V by 3 bases and J by 7 bases, and 6 bases separated the two germline ends. The CDR3 DNA follows: TGTGCCAGTAGTATGCGGATTGAAGCTTTCTTT. Amino acid sequence: CASSMRIEAFF.

This chain links TRBV7-2 with TRBJ2-3, with 10 bases that match TRBD1. CDR3 length equals 14 residues. Germline V lookup: CDR1 SGHTA, CDR2 FQGNSA. The trim removed 4 bases at V and 6 bases at J, leaving 4 bases unmatched. The CDR3 nucleotides read TGTGCCAGCAGCTGGGACAGGGGAAGTGATACGCAGTATTTT. Protein sequence: CASSWDRGSDTQYF.

The chain couples TRBV18 to TRBJ2-7; D ambiguous. Germline V CDR1 and CDR2: KGHSH, LQKENI. Between the trimmed V and J ends, which lost 2 bases and 5 bases, there was a span of 10 bases. CDR3 size: 13 residues. The CDR3 nucleotides are TGTGCCAGCTCACCAGGCCAAGGAGACGAGCAGTACTTC. It codes for CASSPGQGDEQYF.

The chain couples TRBV4-3 to TRBJ2-3; 9 bases agree with TRBD1. Germline assignment: CDR1 LGHNA and CDR2 YSLEER. V lost 3 bases to trimming and J lost 3 bases; unmatched junction nucleotides: 1. The CDR3 is made up of 14 amino acids. The CDR3 region is CASSQGTGTDTQYF. CDR3 sequence (DNA): TGCGCCAGCAGCCAGGGGACAGGGACAGATACGCAGTATTTT.

V usage is TRBV27 and J usage is TRBJ2-7; the D gene is possibly TRBD1 (5 bases). Germline values: CDR1 MNHEY, CDR2 SMNVEV (reference sequence). The length of the CDR3 is 13 residues. V lost 5 bases and J 1 base, leaving 9 bases between the germline ends. Here the CDR3 DNA reads TGTGCCAGCAGTACGACAGATTCCTACGAGCAGTACTTC. The encoded protein is CASSTTDSYEQYF.

This clone was recorded once. This sequence joins TRBV7-9 and TRBJ2-7; TRBD1 is a possible D gene (6 bases). CDR3 size: 13 residues. V was shortened by 1 base and J by 4 bases, with 8 bases between the two germline ends. CDR1 is SEHNR, CDR2 FQNEAQ, per germline (reference sequence). The CDR3 sequence: CASSLETGYEQYF. Here the CDR3 DNA reads TGTGCCAGCAGCTTAGAAACAGGGTACGAGCAGTACTTC.

V usage is TRBV7-2 and J usage is TRBJ2-1, with 9 positions matching TRBD2. J lost 0 bases, V lost 1 base, and 1 base had no gene match. This CDR3 has 16 amino acids. Germline lookup yields CDR1 SGHTA and CDR2 FQGNSA. The chain's CDR3 is CASSLGGGVSYNEQFF. Written as DNA, the CDR3 is TGTGCCAGCAGCTTAGGCGGGGGGGTCTCCTACAATGAGCAGTTCTTC.

The chain couples TRBV5-8 to TRBJ2-7, with TRBD1 matching over 9 bases. Germline V lookup: CDR1 SGHTS, CDR2 YDEGEE. V lost 1 base, J lost 3 bases, and 2 bases stayed unmatched. This CDR3 contains 14 residues. The CDR3 protein is CASSLLGQGYEQYF. The CDR3 nucleotides read TGTGCCAGCAGCTTGTTGGGACAGGGCTACGAGCAGTACTTC.

CDR3 nucleotide sequence: TGTGCCAGTAGTGTGACAGGAGACAATCAGCCCCAGCATTTT. Its translation is CASSVTGDNQPQHF. This rearrangement joins TRBV19 to TRBJ1-5; a weak D match, TRBD1 (6 bases). The germline V and J ends were trimmed by 5 bases and 3 bases, with 11 bases remaining between them. Looked up from germline, CDR1 is LNHDA and CDR2 is SQIVND (reference sequence). The CDR3 totals 14 residues.